Following are 3 T cell receptor beta chains from one sample sequenced in a study of blood T cells in healthy people across ages. The authors ran a second PCR of about 6 to 11 cycles using a sample-barcoded 5' primer and a J-beta primer mix. In TCRdb, the 5' RACE reads were re-called with MiXCR into one record per CDR3 protein. The table lists 540,000 or so distinct CDR3 sequences, about 24% of them singletons. This sample was also put to use in a study of T cells of mothers and their children.

The sequenced sample consisted of blood. The source is a boy aged 10-17 years in good health.

This clonotype was counted only a few times. The chain recombines TRBV6-2 or TRBV6-3 with TRBJ2-7; TRBD1 aligns across 9 bases. Germline-derived CDR1 and CDR2 are MNHEY and SVGEGT. V was pared by 8 bases and J by 6 bases, with 8 bases of the junction left unmatched. This CDR3 is built from 13 residues. The CDR3 is CASGDRDTGEQYF. The CDR3 coding sequence is TGTGCCAGCGGGGACAGGGATACGGGCGAGCAGTACTTC.

This clonotype came up a few times. This chain links TRBV5-1 with TRBJ1-2; D unclear. V lost 0 bases and J lost 2, with 8 bases in between. The CDR3 has 14 amino acids. CDR1 and CDR2 (germline): SGHRS, YFSETQ. CDR3 nucleotides: TGCGCCAGCAGCTTGGCGATAGCAAACTATGGCTACACCTTC. Encoded protein: CASSLAIANYGYTF.

This clonotype was recorded a few times. CDR3 protein: CSAFSGDSSYNEQFF. The CDR3 coding sequence is TGCAGTGCTTTTAGCGGGGATAGCTCCTACAATGAGCAGTTCTTC. The chain recombines TRBV20-1 with TRBJ2-1, with 8 bases fitting TRBD2. Germline CDR1 and CDR2: DFQATT and SNEGSKA (reference sequence). This CDR3 has 15 residues. V gave up 5 bases and J gave up 0 bases; unmatched junction bases: 6.